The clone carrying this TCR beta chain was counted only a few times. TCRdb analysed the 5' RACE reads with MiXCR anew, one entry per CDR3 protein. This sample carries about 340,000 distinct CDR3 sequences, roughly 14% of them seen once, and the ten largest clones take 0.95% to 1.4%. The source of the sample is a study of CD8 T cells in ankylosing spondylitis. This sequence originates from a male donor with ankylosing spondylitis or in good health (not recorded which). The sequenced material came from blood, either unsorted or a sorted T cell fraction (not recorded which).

CDR3 sequence reads: CASLRQDTYNEQFF. CDR3 DNA: TGCGCCAGCTTGCGTCAGGATACCTACAATGAGCAGTTCTTC. V usage is TRBV5-1 and J usage is TRBJ2-1, with no clear D. The V gene's germline CDR1 is SGHRS and CDR2 YFSETQ. V was clipped by 7 bases and J by 2 bases, with 13 bases between them. This CDR3 spans 14 amino acids.